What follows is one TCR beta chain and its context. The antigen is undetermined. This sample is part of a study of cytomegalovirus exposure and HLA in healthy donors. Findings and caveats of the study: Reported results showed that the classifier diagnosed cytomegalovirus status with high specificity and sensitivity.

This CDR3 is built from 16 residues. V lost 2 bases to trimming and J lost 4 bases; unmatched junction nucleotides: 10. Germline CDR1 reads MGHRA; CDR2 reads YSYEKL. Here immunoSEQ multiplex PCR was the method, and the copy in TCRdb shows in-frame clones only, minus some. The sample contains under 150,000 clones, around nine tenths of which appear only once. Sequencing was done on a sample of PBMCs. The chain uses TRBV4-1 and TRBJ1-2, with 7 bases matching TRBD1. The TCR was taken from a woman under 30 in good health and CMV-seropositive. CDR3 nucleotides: TGCGCCAGCAGCCAACAGACAAAGGGGGCGGGCTATGGCTACACCTTC. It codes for CASSQQTKGAGYGYTF.